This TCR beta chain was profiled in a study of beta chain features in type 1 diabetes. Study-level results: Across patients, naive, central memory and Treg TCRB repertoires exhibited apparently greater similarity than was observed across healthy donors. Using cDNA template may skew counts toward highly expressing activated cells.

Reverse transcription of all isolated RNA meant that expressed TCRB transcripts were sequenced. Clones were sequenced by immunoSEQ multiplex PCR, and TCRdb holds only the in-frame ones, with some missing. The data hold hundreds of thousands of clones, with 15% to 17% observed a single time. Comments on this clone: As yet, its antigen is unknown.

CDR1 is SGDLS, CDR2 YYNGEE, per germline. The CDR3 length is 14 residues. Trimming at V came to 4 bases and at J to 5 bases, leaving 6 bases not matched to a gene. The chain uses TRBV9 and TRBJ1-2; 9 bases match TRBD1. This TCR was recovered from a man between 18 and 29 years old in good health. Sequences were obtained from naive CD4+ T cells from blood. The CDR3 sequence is CASSYAGTGYGYTF. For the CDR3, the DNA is TGTGCCAGCAGCTACGCCGGGACAGGGTATGGCTACACCTTC.